What follows describes a single T cell receptor beta chain. The data belong to a study of blood T cell repertoires in COVID-19. Study-level background: Samples taken during acute and convalescent COVID-19 were collected in the United States, Italy and Spain. The analysed material was cDNA or gDNA that came from T cells, B-cell-depleted T cells, or PBMCs.

This CDR3 contains 13 residues. Trimming at V came to 8 bases and at J to 15 bases, leaving 14 bases not matched to a gene. Per germline, CDR1 MDHEN and CDR2 SYDVKM. In the authors' workflow: Amplifying reference gene primers gave estimates of nucleated cell counts. Produced via immunoSEQ multiplex PCR; TCRdb's table is partial and in-frame only. D and trimming come from the DNA, and the V and J calls and clone size come from that table. The data hold fewer than 250,000 clones, with about 90% observed a single time. The J gene is TRBJ2-1, the V gene TRBV28; 9 bases are shared with TRBD1. This TCR derives from a man aged 25 to 40 with acute or convalescent COVID-19. The sequenced material came from peripheral blood. Here the CDR3 reads CASLKIPGQGAFF. CDR3 coding DNA: TGTGCCAGCCTTAAGATACCGGGACAGGGTGCGTTCTTC. The full variable domain, completed using reference TRBV28 and TRBJ2-1, is DVKVTQSSRYLVKRTGEKVFLECVQDMDHENMFWYRQDPGLGLRLIYFSYDVKMKEKGDIPEGYSVSREKKERFSLILESASTNQTSMYLCASLKIPGQGAFFGPGTRLTVL.